This note documents a single T cell receptor beta chain sequence. This entry is derived from a study of blood T cell repertoires in COVID-19. Only in-frame clones appear in the TCRdb table, and some are missing; sequencing was by immunoSEQ multiplex PCR. The sample shows over 200,000 clones, just under 90% of them seen only once. The CDR3 totals 16 residues. V was pared by 0 bases and J by 4 bases, with 9 bases of the junction left unmatched. Germline V gene data show CDR1 as SGDLS and CDR2 as YYNGEE. V gene TRBV9 combines with J gene TRBJ2-7; 8 bases fit TRBD2. Source material: PBMCs or T cells enriched from blood (not recorded which). This TCR came from a young man who had recovered from COVID-19. The CDR3 protein is CASSVDPTPGGYEQYF. The CDR3 DNA sequence: TGTGCCAGCAGCGTAGACCCAACACCGGGGGGGTACGAGCAGTACTTC.